This TCR beta chain was sequenced during a study of cytomegalovirus exposure and HLA in healthy donors. Study results and limitations: Specificity of three CMV-associated chains for CMV antigens was verified in vitro. Most subjects had HLA-A and HLA-B alleles reportedly predicted accurately by TCR beta sequences. Highly shared sequence variants in one cluster were likely a sequencing artifact. Earlier findings revealed that most TCR beta V segments proved productive either about 87% or about 30% of the time.

About this clone: What it binds is unknown.

The PCR contained 60 Vbeta and 13 Jbeta primers. Some clones are missing from TCRdb's copy, which holds only in-frame ones; the method was immunoSEQ multiplex PCR. The table shows around 150,000 clones, with roughly 85% occurring only once. Sequencing was done on a sample of PBMCs. The TCR sequence derives from a man in his forties or fifties in good health and CMV-seronegative.

CDR3 protein: CATSRAYTGVASYEQYF. The DNA for the CDR3 is TGTGCCACCAGCAGAGCCTACACAGGGGTGGCCTCCTACGAGCAGTACTTC. V usage is TRBV15 and J usage is TRBJ2-7; TRBD1 aligns across 7 bases. After removal of 1 base from V and 0 bases from J, the junction contained 9 bases not matched to a gene. The CDR3 loop spans 17 amino acids. Germline CDR1 LNHNV, CDR2 YYDKDF (reference sequence).